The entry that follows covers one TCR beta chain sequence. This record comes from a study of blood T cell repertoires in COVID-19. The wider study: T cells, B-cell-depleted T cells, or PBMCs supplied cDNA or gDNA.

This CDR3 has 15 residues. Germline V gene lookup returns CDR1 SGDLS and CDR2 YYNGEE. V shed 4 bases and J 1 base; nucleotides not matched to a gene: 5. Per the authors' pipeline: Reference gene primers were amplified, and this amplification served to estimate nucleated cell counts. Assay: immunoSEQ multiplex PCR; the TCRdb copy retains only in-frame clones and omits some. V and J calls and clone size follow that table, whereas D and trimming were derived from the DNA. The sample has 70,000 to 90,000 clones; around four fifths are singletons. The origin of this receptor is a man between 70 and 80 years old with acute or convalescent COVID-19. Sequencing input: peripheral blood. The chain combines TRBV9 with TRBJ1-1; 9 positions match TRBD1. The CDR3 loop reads CASSPTGGRNTEAFF. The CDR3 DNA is TGTGCCAGCAGCCCGACAGGGGGTCGGAACACTGAAGCTTTCTTT.